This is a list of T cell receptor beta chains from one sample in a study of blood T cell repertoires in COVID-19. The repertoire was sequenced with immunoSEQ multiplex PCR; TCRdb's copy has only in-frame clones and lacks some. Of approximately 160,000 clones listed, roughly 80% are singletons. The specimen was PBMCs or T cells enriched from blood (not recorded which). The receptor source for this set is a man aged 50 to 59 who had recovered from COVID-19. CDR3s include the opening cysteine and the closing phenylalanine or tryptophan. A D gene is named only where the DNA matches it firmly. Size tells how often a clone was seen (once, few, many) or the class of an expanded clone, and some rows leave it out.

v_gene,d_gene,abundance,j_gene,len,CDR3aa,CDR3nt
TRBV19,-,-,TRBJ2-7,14,CASSIRDRTYEQYF,TGTGCCAGTAGTATTCGTGACAGGACCTACGAGCAGTACTTC
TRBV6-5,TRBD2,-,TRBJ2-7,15,CASTISGLGAYEQYF,TGTGCCAGCACAATTTCAGGACTAGGAGCCTACGAGCAGTACTTC
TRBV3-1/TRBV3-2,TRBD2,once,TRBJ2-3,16,CASSPIAGGSTDTQYF,TGTGCCAGCAGCCCGATAGCGGGGGGGAGCACAGATACGCAGTATTTT
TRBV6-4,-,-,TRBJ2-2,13,CASSDSAIGELFF,TGTGCCAGCAGTGACTCGGCAATCGGGGAGCTGTTTTTT
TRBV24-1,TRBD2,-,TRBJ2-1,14,CATSTGGSYNEQFF,TGTGCCACCAGCACGGGGGGGTCCTACAATGAGCAGTTCTTC
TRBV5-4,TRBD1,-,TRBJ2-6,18,CASSLNPGGSSGANVLTF,TGTGCCAGCAGCTTGAATCCAGGGGGCAGCTCTGGGGCCAACGTCCTGACTTTC
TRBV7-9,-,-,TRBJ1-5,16,CASSLAEMGANQPQHF,TGTGCCAGCAGCTTAGCAGAAATGGGGGCGAATCAGCCCCAGCATTTT
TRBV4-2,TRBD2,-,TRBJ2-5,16,CASSQDRAGGGETQYF,TGTGCCAGCAGCCAAGATCGAGCGGGGGGGGGCGAGACCCAGTACTTC
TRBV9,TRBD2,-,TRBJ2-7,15,CASSGSGGALREQYF,TGTGCCAGCAGCGGTAGCGGGGGGGCCCTGAGAGAGCAGTACTTC
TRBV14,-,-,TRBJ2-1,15,CASSQDGRFYNEQFF,TGTGCCAGCAGCCAAGATGGCAGGTTCTACAATGAGCAGTTCTTC
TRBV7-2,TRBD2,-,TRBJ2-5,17,CASSSSPSGGIQETQYF,TGTGCCAGCAGCTCCTCCCCTAGCGGGGGGATCCAAGAGACCCAGTACTTC
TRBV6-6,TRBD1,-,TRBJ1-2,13,CASSSGQGVGYTF,TGTGCCAGCAGCTCGGGACAGGGAGTCGGCTACACCTTC
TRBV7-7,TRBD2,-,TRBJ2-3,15,CASSLGRGSTDTQYF,TGTGCTAGCAGCTTAGGGCGGGGGAGCACAGATACGCAGTATTTT
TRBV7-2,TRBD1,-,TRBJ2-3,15,CASSLEGARRDTQYF,TGTGCCAGCAGCTTAGAGGGGGCTAGACGGGATACGCAGTATTTT
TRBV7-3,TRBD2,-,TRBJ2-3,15,CASSKTSGNTDTQYF,TGTGCCAGCAGCAAGACTAGCGGGAACACAGATACGCAGTATTTT
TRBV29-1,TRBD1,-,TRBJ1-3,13,CSVGGTARNTIYF,TGCAGCGTTGGTGGGACAGCTCGAAACACCATATATTTT
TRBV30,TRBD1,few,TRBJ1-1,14,CAWSLRQGANEAFF,TGTGCCTGGAGTCTCAGACAGGGGGCTAATGAAGCTTTCTTT
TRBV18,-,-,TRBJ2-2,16,CASSPDRPARIGELFF,TGTGCCAGCTCACCAGACAGGCCCGCCCGGATCGGGGAGCTGTTTTTT
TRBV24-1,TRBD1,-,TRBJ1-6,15,CATRTDRGLNSPLHF,TGTGCCACCAGGACGGACAGGGGGCTAAATTCACCCCTCCACTTT
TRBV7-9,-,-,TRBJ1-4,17,CASSLGMTHATNEKLFF,TGTGCCAGCAGCTTGGGCATGACACATGCAACTAATGAAAAACTGTTTTTT
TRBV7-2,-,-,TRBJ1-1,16,CASSLVSVRLNTEAFF,TGTGCCAGCAGCTTAGTTTCGGTCAGGCTGAACACTGAAGCTTTCTTT
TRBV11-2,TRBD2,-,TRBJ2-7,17,CASSIDLTSGGSYEQYF,TGTGCCAGCAGCATAGACCTAACTAGCGGGGGTTCCTACGAGCAGTACTTC
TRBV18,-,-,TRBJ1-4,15,CASRNEDSYNEKLFF,TGTGCCAGCCGCAACGAAGACAGCTATAATGAAAAACTGTTTTTT
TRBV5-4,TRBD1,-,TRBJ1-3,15,CASSQGAHLGNTIYF,TGTGCCAGCAGCCAGGGGGCGCATCTTGGAAACACCATATATTTT
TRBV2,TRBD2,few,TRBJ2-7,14,CASSVSPGGYEQYF,TGTGCCAGCAGTGTATCACCGGGAGGGTACGAGCAGTACTTC
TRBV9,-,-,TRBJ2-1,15,CASSVAGGSYNEQFF,TGTGCCAGCAGCGTAGCCGGGGGCTCCTACAATGAGCAGTTCTTC
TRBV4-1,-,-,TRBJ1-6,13,CASSQAGNSPLHF,TGCGCCAGCAGCCAAGCCGGTAATTCACCCCTCCACTTT
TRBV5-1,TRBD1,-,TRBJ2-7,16,CASSLDLVGQGSEQYF,TGCGCCAGCAGCTTGGACTTGGTGGGACAGGGGAGCGAGCAGTACTTC
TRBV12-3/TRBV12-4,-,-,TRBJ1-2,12,CASSLQGYGYTF,TGTGCCAGCAGTTTACAGGGATATGGCTACACCTTC
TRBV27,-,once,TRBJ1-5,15,CASSLSPGVSQPQHF,TGTGCCAGCAGTTTATCTCCAGGGGTTAGTCAGCCCCAGCATTTT
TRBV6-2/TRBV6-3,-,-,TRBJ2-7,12,CASSDRPYEQYF,TGTGCCAGCAGTGACAGGCCCTACGAGCAGTACTTC
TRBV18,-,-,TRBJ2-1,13,CASSPGGGNEQFF,TGTGCCAGCTCACCAGGAGGAGGAAATGAGCAGTTCTTC
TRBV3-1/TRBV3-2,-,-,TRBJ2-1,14,CASSQIVGGNEQFF,TGTGCCAGCAGCCAAATCGTAGGGGGCAATGAGCAGTTCTTC
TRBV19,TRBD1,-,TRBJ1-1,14,CASGQGPGNTEAFF,TGTGCCAGTGGACAGGGGCCGGGGAACACTGAAGCTTTCTTT
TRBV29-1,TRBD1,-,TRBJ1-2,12,CSVEGQGAGYTF,TGCAGCGTTGAAGGACAGGGGGCTGGCTACACCTTC
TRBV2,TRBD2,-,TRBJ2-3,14,CASRAGVIQDTQYF,TGTGCCAGCAGGGCGGGGGTTATACAGGATACGCAGTATTTT
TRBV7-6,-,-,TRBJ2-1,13,CASSRQLYNEQFF,TGTGCCAGCAGCAGACAGCTCTACAATGAGCAGTTCTTC
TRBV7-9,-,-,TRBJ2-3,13,CASSFSGPDTQYF,TGTGCCAGCAGCTTTTCAGGGCCCGATACGCAGTATTTT
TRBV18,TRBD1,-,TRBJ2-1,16,CASSSFRQGTYNEQFF,TGTGCCAGCTCATCATTCCGACAGGGCACCTACAATGAGCAGTTCTTC
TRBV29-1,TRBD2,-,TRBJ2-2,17,CSVEKGQRSGGPGELFF,TGCAGCGTTGAAAAAGGACAGCGGAGCGGGGGGCCCGGGGAGCTGTTTTTT
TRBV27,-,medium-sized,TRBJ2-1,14,CASSLTYSYNEQFF,TGTGCCAGCAGTTTAACTTACTCCTACAATGAGCAGTTCTTC
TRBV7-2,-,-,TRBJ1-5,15,CASSFNSRGNQPQHF,TGTGCCAGCAGCTTTAACTCCCGTGGCAATCAGCCCCAGCATTTT
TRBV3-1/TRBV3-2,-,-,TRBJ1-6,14,CASSQGLSNSPLHF,TGTGCCAGCAGCCAAGGACTGAGTAATTCACCCCTCCACTTT
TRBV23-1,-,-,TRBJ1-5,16,CASSQKDRYSNQPQHF,TGCGCCAGCAGTCAAAAAGACAGGTATAGCAATCAGCCCCAGCATTTT
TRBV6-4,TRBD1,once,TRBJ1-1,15,CASARDSLMNTEAFF,TGTGCCAGCGCAAGGGACAGTCTCATGAACACTGAAGCTTTCTTT
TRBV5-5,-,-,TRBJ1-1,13,CASSLGGNTEAFF,TGTGCCAGCAGCTTAGGGGGGAACACTGAAGCTTTCTTT
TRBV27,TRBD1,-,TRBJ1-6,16,CASSPGDRGIGSPLHF,TGTGCCAGCAGTCCCGGGGACAGGGGAATCGGTTCACCCCTCCACTTT
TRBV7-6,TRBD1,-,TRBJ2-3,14,CASSPGQGADTQYF,TGTGCCAGCAGCCCAGGACAGGGGGCAGATACGCAGTATTTT